A single sample gave rise to the 3 T cell receptor beta chains below, sequenced in a study of blood T cell repertoires in COVID-19. Clones were read by immunoSEQ multiplex PCR, and TCRdb kept only the in-frame ones, dropping some. Altogether roughly 130,000 clones are present, approximately 89% being singletons, with the ten largest covering 3% to 4.5%. Sequencing used peripheral blood. The origin of the receptors is an older woman with acute or convalescent COVID-19.

The chain recombines TRBV5-5 with TRBJ1-1, with D possibly being TRBD1 (6 bases). The CDR3 runs to 13 residues. V was shortened by 4 bases and J by 2 bases, with 9 bases between the two germline ends. Germline CDR1 is SGHKS and CDR2 is YYEKEE (reference sequence). CDR3 sequence (DNA): TGTGCCAGCAGCCGGACAGATAACACTGAAGCTTTCTTT. It encodes CASSRTDNTEAFF.

This clone was seen just once. The chain has TRBV19 and TRBJ1-2; 10 nucleotides agree with TRBD1. The junction had 2 bases not matched to a gene; V was cut back by 3 bases and J by 7 bases. Germline CDR1 LNHDA, CDR2 SQIVND (reference sequence). The CDR3 length is 13 residues. CDR3 DNA: TGTGCCAGTAGTATTCGGACAGGGGGTGGCTACACCTTC. Translation: CASSIRTGGGYTF.

The J gene is TRBJ1-5, the V gene TRBV19, with a tentative D call TRBD1 (6 bases). V was cut by 1 base and J by 3 bases, with 10 bases left in between. Germline V gene data show CDR1 as LNHDA and CDR2 as SQIVND (reference sequence). The CDR3 loop spans 15 amino acids. The chain's CDR3 is CASSIGRQVNQPQHF. DNA of the CDR3: TGTGCCAGTAGTATAGGCAGACAGGTCAATCAGCCCCAGCATTTT.